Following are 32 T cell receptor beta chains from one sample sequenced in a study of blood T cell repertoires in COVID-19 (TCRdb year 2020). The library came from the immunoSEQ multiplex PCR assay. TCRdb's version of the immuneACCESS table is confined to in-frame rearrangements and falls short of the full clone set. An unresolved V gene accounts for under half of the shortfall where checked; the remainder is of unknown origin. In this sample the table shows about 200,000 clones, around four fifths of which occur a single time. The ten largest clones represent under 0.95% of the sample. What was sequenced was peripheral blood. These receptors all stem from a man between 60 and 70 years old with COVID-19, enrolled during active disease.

Here the CDR3 reads CASSRLQGPLYNEQFF. The CDR3 DNA sequence: TGTGCCAGCAGCCGCCTACAGGGCCCCCTATACAATGAGCAGTTCTTC. The chain couples TRBV14 to TRBJ2-1, with a possible D match to TRBD1 (6 bases). This CDR3 has 16 amino acids. CDR1 SGHDN and CDR2 FVKESK come from the germline V gene. With 4 bases removed from V and 4 bases from J, the gap between germline ends came to 17 bases.

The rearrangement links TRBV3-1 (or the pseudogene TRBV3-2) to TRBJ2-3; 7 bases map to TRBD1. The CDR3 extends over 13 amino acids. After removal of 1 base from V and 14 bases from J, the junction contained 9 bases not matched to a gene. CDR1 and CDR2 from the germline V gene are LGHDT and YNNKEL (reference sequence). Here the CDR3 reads CASSQVRGQAGYF. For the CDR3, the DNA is TGTGCCAGCAGCCAAGTCCGCGGACAGGCCGGGTATTTT.

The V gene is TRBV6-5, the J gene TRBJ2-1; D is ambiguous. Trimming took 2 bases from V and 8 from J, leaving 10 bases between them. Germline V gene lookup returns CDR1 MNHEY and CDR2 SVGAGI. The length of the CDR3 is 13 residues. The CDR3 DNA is TGTGCCAGCAGTTACGGGCCTTTCGATGAGCAGTTCTTC. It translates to CASSYGPFDEQFF.

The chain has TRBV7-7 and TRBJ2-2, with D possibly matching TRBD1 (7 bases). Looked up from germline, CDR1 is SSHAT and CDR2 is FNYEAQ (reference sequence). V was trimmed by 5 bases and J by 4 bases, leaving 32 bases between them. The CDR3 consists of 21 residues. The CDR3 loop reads CASSPTRGTAHLQESTGELFF. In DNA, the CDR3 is TGTGCCAGCAGCCCGACCCGGGGGACAGCACACCTACAGGAGAGCACCGGGGAGCTGTTTTTT. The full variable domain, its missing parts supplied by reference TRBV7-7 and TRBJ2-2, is GAGVSQSPRYKVTKRGQDVTLRCDPISSHATLYWYQQALGQGPEFLTYFNYEAQPDKSGLPSDRFSAERPEGSISTLTIQRTEQRDSAMYRCASSPTRGTAHLQESTGELFFGEGSRLTVL.

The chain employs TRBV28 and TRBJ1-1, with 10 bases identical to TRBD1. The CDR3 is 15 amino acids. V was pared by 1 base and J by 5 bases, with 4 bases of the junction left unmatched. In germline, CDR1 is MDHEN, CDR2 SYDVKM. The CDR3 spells CASSLSGQGGTEAFF. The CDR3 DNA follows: TGTGCCAGCAGTTTATCAGGACAGGGGGGGACTGAAGCTTTCTTT.

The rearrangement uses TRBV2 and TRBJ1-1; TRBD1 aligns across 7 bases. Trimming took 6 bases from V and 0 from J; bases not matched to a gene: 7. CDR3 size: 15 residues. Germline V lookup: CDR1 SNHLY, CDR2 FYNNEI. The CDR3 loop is CASRVSGGLNTEAFF. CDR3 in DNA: TGTGCCAGCAGGGTTTCAGGGGGATTGAACACTGAAGCTTTCTTT.

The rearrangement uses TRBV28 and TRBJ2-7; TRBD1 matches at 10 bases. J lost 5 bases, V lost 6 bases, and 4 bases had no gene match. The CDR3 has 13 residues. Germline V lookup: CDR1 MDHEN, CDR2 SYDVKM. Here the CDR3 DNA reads TGTGCCAGCAGCCCCGGGACAGGGGACGAGCAGTACTTC. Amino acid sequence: CASSPGTGDEQYF.

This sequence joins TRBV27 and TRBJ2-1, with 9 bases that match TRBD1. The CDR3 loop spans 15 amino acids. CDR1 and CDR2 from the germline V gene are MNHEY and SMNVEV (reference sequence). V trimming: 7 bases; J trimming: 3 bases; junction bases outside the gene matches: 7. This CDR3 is CASNVMGQGYNEQFF. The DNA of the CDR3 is TGTGCCAGCAATGTTATGGGACAGGGCTACAATGAGCAGTTCTTC.

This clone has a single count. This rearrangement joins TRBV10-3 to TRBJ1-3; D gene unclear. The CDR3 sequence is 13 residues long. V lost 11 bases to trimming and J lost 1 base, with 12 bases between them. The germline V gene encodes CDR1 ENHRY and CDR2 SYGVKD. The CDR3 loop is CAFARDSGNTIYF. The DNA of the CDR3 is TGTGCCTTCGCCCGGGATTCTGGAAACACCATATATTTT.

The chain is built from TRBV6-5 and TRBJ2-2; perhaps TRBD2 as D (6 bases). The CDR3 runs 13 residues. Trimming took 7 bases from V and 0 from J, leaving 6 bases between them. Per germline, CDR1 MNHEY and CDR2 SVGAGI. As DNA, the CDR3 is TGTGCCAGCACGGGGGCGAACACCGGGGAGCTGTTTTTT. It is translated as CASTGANTGELFF.

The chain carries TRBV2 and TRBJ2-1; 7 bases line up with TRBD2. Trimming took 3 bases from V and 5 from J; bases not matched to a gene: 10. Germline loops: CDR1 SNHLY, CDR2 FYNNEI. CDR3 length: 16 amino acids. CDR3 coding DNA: TGTGCCAGCAGTGACTCTTCGAGACTAGCAGACAATGAGCAGTTCTTC. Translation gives CASSDSSRLADNEQFF. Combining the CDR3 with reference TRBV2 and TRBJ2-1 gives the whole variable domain EPEVTQTPSHQVTQMGQEVILRCVPISNHLYFYWYRQILGQKVEFLVSFYNNEISEKSEIFDDQFSVERPDGSNFTLKIRSTKLEDSAMYFCASSDSSRLADNEQFFGPGTRLTVL.

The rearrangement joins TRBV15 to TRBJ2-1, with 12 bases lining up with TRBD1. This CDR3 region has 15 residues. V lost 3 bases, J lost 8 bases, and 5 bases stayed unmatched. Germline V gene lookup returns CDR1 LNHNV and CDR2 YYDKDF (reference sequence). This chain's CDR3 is CATSRGQGAQDEQFF. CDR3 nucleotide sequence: TGTGCCACCAGCAGGGGACAGGGGGCTCAAGATGAGCAGTTCTTC.

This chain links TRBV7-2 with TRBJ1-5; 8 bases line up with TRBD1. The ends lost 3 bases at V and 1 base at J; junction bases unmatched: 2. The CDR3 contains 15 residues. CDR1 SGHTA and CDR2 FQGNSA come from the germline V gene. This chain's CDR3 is CASSFGTGSNQPQHF. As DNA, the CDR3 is TGTGCCAGCAGCTTCGGGACAGGAAGCAATCAGCCCCAGCATTTT. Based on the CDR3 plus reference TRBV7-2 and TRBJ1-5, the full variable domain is GAGVSQSPSNKVTEKGKDVELRCDPISGHTALYWYRQSLGQGLEFLIYFQGNSAPDKSGLPSDRFSAERTGGSVSTLTIQRTQQEDSAVYLCASSFGTGSNQPQHFGDGTRLSIL.

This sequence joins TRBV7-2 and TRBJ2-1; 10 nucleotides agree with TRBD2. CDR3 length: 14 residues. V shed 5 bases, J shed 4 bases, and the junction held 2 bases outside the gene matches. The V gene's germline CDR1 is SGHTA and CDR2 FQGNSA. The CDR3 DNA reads TGTGCCAGCAGCCGGACTAGCGGATACAATGAGCAGTTCTTC. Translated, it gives CASSRTSGYNEQFF.

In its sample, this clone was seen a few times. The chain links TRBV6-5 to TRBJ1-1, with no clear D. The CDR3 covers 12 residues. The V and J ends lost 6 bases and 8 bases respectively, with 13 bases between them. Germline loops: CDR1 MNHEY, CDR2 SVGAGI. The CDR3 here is CASSRVRAEAFF. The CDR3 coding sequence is TGTGCCAGCAGCCGCGTTAGAGCCGAAGCTTTCTTT.

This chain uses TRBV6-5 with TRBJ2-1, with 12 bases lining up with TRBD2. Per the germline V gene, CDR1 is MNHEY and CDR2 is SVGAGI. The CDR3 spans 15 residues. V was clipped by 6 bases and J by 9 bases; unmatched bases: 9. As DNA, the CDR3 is TGTGCCAGCAGCGTCCCGGGACTAGCGGGCGGTGAGCAGTTCTTC. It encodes CASSVPGLAGGEQFF.

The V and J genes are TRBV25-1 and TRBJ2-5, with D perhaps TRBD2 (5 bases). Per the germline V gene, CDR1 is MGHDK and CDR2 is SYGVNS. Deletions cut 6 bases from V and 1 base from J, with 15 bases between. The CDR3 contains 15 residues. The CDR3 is CASSLEGGPQETQYF. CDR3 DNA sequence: TGTGCCAGCAGCCTAGAGGGCGGGCCCCAAGAGACCCAGTACTTC.

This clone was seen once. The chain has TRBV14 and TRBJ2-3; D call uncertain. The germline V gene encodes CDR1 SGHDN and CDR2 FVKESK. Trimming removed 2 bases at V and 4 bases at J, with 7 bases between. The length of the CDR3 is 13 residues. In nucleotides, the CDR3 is TGTGCCAGCAGCCAAATTATCCCAGATACGCAGTATTTT. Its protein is CASSQIIPDTQYF.

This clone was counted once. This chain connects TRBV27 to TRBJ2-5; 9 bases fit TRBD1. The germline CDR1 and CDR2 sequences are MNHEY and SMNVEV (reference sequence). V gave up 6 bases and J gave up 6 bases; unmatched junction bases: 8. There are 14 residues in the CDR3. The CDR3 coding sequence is TGTGCCAGCAGCGAACAGGGGGCGGACCAGACCCAGTACTTC. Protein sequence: CASSEQGADQTQYF.

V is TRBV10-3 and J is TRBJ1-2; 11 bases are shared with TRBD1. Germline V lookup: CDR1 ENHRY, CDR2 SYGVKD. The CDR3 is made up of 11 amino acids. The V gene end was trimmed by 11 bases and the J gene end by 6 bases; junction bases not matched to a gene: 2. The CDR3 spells CAGQGAHGYTF. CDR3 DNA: TGTGCCGGACAGGGGGCGCATGGCTACACCTTC.

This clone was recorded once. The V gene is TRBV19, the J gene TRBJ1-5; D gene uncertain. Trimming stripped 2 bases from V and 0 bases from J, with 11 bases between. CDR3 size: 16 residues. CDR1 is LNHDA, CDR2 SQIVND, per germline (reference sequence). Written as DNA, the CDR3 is TGTGCCAGTAGTATAAGAGGCGGAAATAGCAATCAGCCCCAGCATTTT. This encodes CASSIRGGNSNQPQHF.

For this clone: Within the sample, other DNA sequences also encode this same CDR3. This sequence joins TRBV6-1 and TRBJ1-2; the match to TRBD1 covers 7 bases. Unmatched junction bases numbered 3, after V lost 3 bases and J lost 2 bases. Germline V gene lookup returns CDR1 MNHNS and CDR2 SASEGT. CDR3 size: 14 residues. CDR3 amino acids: CASSEAGGNYGYTF. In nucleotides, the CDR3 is TGTGCCAGCAGTGAGGCAGGGGGAAACTATGGCTACACCTTC.

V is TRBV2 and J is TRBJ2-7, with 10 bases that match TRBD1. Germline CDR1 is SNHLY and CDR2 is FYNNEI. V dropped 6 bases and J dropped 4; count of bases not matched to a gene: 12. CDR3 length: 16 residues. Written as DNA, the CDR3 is TGTGCCAGCAGCCTGCACGGACCGGGACAGGGGTACGAGCAGTACTTC. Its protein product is CASSLHGPGQGYEQYF.

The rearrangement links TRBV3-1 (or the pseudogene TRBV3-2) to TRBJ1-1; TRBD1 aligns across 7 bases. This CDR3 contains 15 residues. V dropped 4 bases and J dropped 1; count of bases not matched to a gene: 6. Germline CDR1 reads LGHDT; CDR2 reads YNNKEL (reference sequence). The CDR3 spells CASSPPRTGNTEAFF. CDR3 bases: TGTGCCAGCAGCCCGCCGAGGACAGGGAACACTGAAGCTTTCTTT.

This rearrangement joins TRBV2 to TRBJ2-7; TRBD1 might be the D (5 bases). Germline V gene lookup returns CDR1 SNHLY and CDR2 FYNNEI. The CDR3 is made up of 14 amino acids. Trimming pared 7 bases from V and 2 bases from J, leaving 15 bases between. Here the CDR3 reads CASTKGQGPYEQYF. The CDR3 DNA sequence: TGTGCCAGCACCAAAGGGCAGGGCCCCTACGAGCAGTACTTC. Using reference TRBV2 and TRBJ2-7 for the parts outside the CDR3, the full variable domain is EPEVTQTPSHQVTQMGQEVILRCVPISNHLYFYWYRQILGQKVEFLVSFYNNEISEKSEIFDDQFSVERPDGSNFTLKIRSTKLEDSAMYFCASTKGQGPYEQYFGPGTRLTVT.

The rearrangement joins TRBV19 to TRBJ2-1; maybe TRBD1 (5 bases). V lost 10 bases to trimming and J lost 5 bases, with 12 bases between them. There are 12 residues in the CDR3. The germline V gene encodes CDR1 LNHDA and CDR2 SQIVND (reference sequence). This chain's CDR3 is CATSTDNNEQFF. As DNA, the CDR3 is TGTGCCACCTCGACAGATAACAATGAGCAGTTCTTC.

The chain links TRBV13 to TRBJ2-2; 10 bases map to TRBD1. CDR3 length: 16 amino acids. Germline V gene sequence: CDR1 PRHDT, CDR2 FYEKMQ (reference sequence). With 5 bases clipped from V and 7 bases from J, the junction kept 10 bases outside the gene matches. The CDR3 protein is CASSLIRDRGGGELFF. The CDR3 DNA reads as TGTGCCAGCAGCCTAATCCGGGACAGGGGTGGCGGGGAGCTGTTTTTT.

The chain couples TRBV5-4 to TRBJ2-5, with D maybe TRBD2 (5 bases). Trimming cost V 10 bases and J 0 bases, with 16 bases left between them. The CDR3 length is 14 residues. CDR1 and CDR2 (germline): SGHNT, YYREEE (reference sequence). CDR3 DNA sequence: TGTGCCCTGGCGGGTTTCGGATACCAAGAGACCCAGTACTTC. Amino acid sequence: CALAGFGYQETQYF.

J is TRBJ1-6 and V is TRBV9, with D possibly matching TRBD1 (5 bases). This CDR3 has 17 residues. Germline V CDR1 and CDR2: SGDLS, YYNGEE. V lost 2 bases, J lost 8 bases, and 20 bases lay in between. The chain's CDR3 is CASSVSGRGAGDSPLHF. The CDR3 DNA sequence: TGTGCCAGCAGCGTTAGCGGCCGTGGGGCGGGAGATTCACCCCTCCACTTT.

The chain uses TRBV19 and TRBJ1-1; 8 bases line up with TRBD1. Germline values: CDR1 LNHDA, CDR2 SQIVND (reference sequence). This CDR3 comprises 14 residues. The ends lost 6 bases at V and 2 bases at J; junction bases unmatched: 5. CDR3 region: CASRSGQGNTEAFF. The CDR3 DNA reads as TGTGCCAGTAGATCAGGACAGGGCAACACTGAAGCTTTCTTT.

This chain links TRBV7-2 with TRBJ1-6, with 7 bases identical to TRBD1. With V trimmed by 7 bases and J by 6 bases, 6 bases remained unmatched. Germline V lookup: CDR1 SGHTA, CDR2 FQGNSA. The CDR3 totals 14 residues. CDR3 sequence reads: CASTLDRVNSPLHF. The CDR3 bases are TGTGCCAGCACCCTCGACAGGGTTAATTCACCCCTCCACTTT.

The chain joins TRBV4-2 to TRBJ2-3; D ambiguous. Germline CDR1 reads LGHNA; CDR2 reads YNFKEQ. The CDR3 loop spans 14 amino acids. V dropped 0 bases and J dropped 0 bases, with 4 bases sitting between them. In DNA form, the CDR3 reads TGTGCCAGCAGCCAAGACAGAAGCACAGATACGCAGTATTTT. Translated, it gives CASSQDRSTDTQYF.